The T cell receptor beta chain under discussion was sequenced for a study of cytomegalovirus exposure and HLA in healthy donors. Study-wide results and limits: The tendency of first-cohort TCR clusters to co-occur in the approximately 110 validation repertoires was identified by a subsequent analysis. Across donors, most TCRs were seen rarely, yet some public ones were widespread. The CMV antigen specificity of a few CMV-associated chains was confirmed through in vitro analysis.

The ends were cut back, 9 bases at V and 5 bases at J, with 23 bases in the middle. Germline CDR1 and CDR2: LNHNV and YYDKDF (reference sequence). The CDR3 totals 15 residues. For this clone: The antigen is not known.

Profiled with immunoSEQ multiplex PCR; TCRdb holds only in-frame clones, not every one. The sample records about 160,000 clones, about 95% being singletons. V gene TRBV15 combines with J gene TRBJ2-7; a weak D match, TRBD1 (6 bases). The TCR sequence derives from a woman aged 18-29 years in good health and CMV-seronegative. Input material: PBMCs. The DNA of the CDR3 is TGTGCCACGGGCATGGGGGACATGAGCGTGCACGAGCAGTACTTC. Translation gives CATGMGDMSVHEQYF. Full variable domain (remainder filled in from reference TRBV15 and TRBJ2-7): DAMVIQNPRYQVTQFGKPVTLSCSQTLNHNVMYWYQQKSSQAPKLLFHYYDKDFNNEADTPDNFQSRRPNTSFCFLDIRSPGLGDTAMYLCATGMGDMSVHEQYFGPGTRLTVT.